What follows are 7 T cell receptor beta chains derived from one specimen sequenced in a study of OX40 agonist ivuxolimab in advanced cancers. Library preparation employed the immunoSEQ multiplex PCR assay. The table was pulled from immuneACCESS by TCRdb, which kept in-frame rearrangements only. Such tables lose some clones; where checked, under half of the loss comes from unresolved V genes, and the rest has no known cause. The sample table contains fewer than 65,000 clones; only one count was recorded for 91% of them. The top ten clones comprise around 3.9% of the sample. The sequencing used CD4+ or CD8+ T cells sorted from blood, collected in a trial of the OX40 agonist ivuxolimab. These receptors originate from an adult with an advanced solid tumor such as melanoma, head and neck, liver or kidney cancer.

The rearrangement uses TRBV7-9 and TRBJ2-1; tentative D call: TRBD2 (6 bases). The CDR3 runs 16 residues. Germline-derived CDR1 and CDR2 are SEHNR and FQNEAQ (reference sequence). Trimming took 5 bases from V and 7 from J, leaving 21 bases between them. The CDR3 spells CASSLTGENIRNEQFF. The CDR3 DNA is TGTGCCAGCAGCCTCACGGGAGAAAACATACGGAATGAGCAGTTCTTC.

The V and J genes are TRBV10-3 and TRBJ1-4, with 8 nucleotides matching TRBD1. The V gene's germline CDR1 is ENHRY and CDR2 SYGVKD. J was trimmed by 3 bases and V by 5 bases; bases with no gene match: 8. There are 16 residues in the CDR3. Written as DNA, the CDR3 is TGTGCCATCAGTAGCTTACAGGGGGGTCCTAATGAAAAACTGTTTTTT. This translates into CAISSLQGGPNEKLFF.

J is TRBJ2-3 and V is TRBV9; 11 bases are a match to TRBD2. Germline V gene data show CDR1 as SGDLS and CDR2 as YYNGEE. The CDR3 runs to 18 residues. J was trimmed by 0 bases and V by 0 bases; bases with no gene match: 6. CDR3 protein: CASSVDGSGGASTDTQYF. CDR3 DNA sequence: TGTGCCAGCAGCGTAGATGGTAGCGGGGGGGCTAGCACAGATACGCAGTATTTT.

This sequence joins TRBV7-9 and TRBJ2-2; weak D call: TRBD2 (6 bases). This CDR3 has 15 amino acids. The ends were cut back, 3 bases at V and 1 base at J, with 9 bases in the middle. In germline, CDR1 is SEHNR, CDR2 FQNEAQ (reference sequence). The CDR3 region is CASSFRELNTGELFF. The CDR3 DNA reads TGTGCCAGCAGCTTCCGGGAGCTGAACACCGGGGAGCTGTTTTTT.

The CDR3 region is CASSWGSEYNEQFF. CDR3 DNA sequence: TGTGCCAGCAGTTGGGGGAGCGAATACAATGAGCAGTTCTTC. The chain recombines TRBV28 with TRBJ2-1; D is possibly TRBD1 or TRBD2 (5 bases each). Germline assignment: CDR1 MDHEN and CDR2 SYDVKM. V lost 4 bases to trimming and J lost 4 bases, with 11 bases between them. This CDR3 is 14 amino acids long. Using reference TRBV28 and TRBJ2-1 for the parts outside the CDR3, the full variable domain is DVKVTQSSRYLVKRTGEKVFLECVQDMDHENMFWYRQDPGLGLRLIYFSYDVKMKEKGDIPEGYSVSREKKERFSLILESASTNQTSMYLCASSWGSEYNEQFFGPGTRLTVL.

V usage is TRBV4-3 and J usage is TRBJ2-2; D gene ambiguous. Between the trimmed V and J ends, which lost 0 bases and 8 bases, there was a span of 13 bases. The germline gives CDR1 LGHNA, CDR2 YSLEER. The length of the CDR3 is 15 residues. The chain's CDR3 is CASSQDRITSGELFF. In nucleotides, the CDR3 is TGCGCCAGCAGCCAAGATCGGATAACATCGGGGGAGCTGTTTTTT.

The chain links TRBV28 to TRBJ2-1, with 8 bases aligning to TRBD1. The CDR3 runs to 15 residues. V lost 6 bases and J lost 5; bases outside the gene matches: 9. CDR1 and CDR2 (germline): MDHEN, SYDVKM. CDR3 amino acids: CASRPDRDTNNEQFF. DNA of the CDR3: TGTGCCAGCAGGCCGGACAGGGATACCAACAATGAGCAGTTCTTC.